The present TCR beta chain was sequenced within a study of cytomegalovirus exposure and HLA in healthy donors. The V end lost 5 bases, the J end lost 3 bases, and 16 bases lay between the germline ends. This CDR3 comprises 15 residues. CDR1 and CDR2 from the germline V gene are SEHNR and FQNEAQ (reference sequence). The study's findings and limits: TCR beta chains associated with HLA were, in a later analysis, more clonally expanded than equally common others. A missense DCLRE1C variant was associated with V- and J-gene trimming of TCR beta chains in a later analysis, and an independent cohort replicated the association. As immune exposure information, only CMV serostatus was available. Analyzed later, association rates of TCRs varied across HLA loci, with DRB1 most and HLA-C fewest.

With regard to this clone: Its antigen remains unknown.

The PCR employed 60 Vbeta primers together with 13 Jbeta primers. Assay used: immunoSEQ multiplex PCR; TCRdb lists only in-frame clones, some missing. The data show under 300,000 clones, under 80% seen once. J is TRBJ1-2 and V is TRBV7-9, with D unresolved. Sequenced material: PBMCs. This TCR was recovered from a female donor in good health and CMV-seronegative. In nucleotides, the CDR3 is TGTGCCAGCAGCCCGGTGGAGATTTATCACTATGGCTACACCTTC. It yields the protein CASSPVEIYHYGYTF.